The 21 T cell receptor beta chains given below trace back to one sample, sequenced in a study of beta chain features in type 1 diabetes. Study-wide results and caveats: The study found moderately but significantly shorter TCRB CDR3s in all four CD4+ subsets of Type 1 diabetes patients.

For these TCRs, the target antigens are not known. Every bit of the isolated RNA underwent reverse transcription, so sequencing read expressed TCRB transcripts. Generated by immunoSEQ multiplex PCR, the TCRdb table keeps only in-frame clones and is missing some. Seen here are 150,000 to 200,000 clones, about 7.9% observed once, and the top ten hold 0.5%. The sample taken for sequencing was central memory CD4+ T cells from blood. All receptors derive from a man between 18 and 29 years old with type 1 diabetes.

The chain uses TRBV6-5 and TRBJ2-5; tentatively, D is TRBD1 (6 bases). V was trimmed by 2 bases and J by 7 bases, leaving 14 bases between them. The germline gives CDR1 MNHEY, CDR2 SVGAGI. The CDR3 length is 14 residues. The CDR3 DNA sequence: TGTGCCAGCAGTTACGCCCCGGCAGGGGTGACCCAGTACTTC. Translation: CASSYAPAGVTQYF.

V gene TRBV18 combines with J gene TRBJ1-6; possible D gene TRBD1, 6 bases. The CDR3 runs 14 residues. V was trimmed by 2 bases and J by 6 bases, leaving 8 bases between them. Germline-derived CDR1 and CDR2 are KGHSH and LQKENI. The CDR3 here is CASSPTDSNSPLHF. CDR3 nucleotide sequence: TGTGCCAGCTCACCAACGGACAGTAATTCACCCCTCCACTTT.

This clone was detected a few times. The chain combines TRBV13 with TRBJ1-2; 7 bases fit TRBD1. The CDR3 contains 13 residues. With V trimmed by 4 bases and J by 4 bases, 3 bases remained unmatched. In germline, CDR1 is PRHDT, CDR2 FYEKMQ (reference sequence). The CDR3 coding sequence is TGTGCCAGCAGCTCGGACAGGTTCTATGGCTACACCTTC. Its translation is CASSSDRFYGYTF.

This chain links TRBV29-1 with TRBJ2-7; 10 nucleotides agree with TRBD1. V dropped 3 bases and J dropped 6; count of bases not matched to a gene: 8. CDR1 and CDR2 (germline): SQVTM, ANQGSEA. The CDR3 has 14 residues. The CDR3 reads CSVERGQGRTEQYF. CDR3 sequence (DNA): TGCAGCGTTGAGCGGGGACAGGGGAGGACCGAGCAGTACTTC.

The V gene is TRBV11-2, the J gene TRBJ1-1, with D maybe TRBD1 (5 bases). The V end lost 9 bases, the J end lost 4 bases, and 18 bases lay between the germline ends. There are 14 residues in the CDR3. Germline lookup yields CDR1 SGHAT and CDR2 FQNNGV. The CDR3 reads CASQTSRVGTEAFF. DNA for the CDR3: TGTGCCAGTCAAACTTCCAGGGTTGGCACTGAAGCTTTCTTT.

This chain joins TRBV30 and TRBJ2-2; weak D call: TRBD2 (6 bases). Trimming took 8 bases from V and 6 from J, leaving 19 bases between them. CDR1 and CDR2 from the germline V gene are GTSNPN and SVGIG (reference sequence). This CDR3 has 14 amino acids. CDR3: CALGTFSTAGELFF. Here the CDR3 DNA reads TGTGCCCTTGGGACTTTTTCCACGGCCGGGGAGCTGTTTTTT. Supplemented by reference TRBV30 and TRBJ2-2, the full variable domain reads SQTIHQWPATLVQPVGSPLSLECTVEGTSNPNLYWYRQAAGRGLQLLFYSVGIGQISSEVPQNLSASRPQDRQFILSSKKLLLSDSGFYLCALGTFSTAGELFFGEGSRLTVL.

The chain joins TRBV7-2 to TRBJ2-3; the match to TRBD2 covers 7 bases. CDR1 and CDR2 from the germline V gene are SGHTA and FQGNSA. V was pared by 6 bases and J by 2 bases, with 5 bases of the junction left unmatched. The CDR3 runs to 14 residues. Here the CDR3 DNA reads TGTGCCAGCAGAATACTAGCGACCACAGATACGCAGTATTTT. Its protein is CASRILATTDTQYF.

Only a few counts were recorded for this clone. The CDR3 loop reads CAWSVVNSPLHF. DNA of the CDR3: TGTGCCTGGAGTGTCGTCAATTCACCCCTCCACTTT. V usage is TRBV30 and J usage is TRBJ1-6; D gene ambiguous. The V end was cut by 0 bases, the J end by 7 bases, with 4 bases between. The CDR3 consists of 12 residues. Germline CDR1 GTSNPN, CDR2 SVGIG (reference sequence).

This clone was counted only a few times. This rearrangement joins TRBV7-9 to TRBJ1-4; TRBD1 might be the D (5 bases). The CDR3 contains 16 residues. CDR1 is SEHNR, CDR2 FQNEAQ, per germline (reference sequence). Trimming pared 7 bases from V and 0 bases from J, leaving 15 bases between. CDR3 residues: CASNQSPGTTNEKLFF. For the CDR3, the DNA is TGTGCCAGCAACCAATCCCCAGGGACAACTAATGAAAAACTGTTTTTT.

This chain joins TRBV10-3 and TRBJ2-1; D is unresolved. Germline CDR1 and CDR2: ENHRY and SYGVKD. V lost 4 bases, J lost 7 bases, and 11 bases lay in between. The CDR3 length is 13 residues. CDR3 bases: TGTGCCATCAGTGTGGTAGGAGTTAATGAGCAGTTCTTC. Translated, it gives CAISVVGVNEQFF.

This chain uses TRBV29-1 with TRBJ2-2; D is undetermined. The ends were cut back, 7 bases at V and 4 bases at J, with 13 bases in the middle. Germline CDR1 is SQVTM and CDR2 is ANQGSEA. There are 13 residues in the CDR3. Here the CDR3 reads CSATQPSTGELFF. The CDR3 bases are TGCAGCGCCACACAGCCTTCCACCGGGGAGCTGTTTTTT.

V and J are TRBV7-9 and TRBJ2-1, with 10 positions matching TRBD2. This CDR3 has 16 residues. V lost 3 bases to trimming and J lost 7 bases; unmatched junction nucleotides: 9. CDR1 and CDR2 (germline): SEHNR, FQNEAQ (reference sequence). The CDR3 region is CASSLVLAGVKNEQFF. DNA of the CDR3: TGTGCCAGCAGCTTGGTGCTAGCGGGAGTCAAAAATGAGCAGTTCTTC.

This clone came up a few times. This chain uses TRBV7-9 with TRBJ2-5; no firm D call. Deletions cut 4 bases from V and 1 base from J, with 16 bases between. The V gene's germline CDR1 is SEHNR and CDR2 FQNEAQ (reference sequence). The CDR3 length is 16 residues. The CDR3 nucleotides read TGTGCCAGCAGCTCCCCCCAGAATCTGGCCCAAGAGACCCAGTACTTC. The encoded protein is CASSSPQNLAQETQYF.

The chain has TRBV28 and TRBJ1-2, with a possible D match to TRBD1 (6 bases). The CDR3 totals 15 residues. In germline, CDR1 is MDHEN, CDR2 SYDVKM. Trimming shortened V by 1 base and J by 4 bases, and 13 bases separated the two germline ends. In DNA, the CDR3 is TGTGCCAGCAGTTTATCTCACGACAGGCCCTATGGCTACACCTTC. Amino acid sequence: CASSLSHDRPYGYTF.

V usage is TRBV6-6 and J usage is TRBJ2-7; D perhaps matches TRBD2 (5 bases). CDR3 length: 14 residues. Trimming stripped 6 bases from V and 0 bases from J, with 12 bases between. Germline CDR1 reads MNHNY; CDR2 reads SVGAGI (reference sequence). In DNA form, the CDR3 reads TGTGCCAGCAGCCGCCCGGGGTCCTCCTACGAGCAGTACTTC. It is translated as CASSRPGSSYEQYF.

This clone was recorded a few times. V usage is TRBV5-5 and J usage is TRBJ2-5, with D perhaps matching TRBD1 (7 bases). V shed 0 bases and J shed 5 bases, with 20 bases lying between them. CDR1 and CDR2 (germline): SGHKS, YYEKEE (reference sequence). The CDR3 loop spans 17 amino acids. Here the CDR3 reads CASSLGGQGGREETQYF. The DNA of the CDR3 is TGTGCCAGCAGCTTGGGGGGCCAGGGGGGCAGGGAGGAGACCCAGTACTTC.

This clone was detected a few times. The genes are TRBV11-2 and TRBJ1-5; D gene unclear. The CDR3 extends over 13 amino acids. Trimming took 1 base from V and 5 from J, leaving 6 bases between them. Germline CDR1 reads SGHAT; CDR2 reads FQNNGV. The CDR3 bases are TGTGCCAGCAGCTTAGCCCCTCATCAGCCCCAGCATTTT. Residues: CASSLAPHQPQHF. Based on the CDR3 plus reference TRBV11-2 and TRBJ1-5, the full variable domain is EAGVAQSPRYKIIEKRQSVAFWCNPISGHATLYWYQQILGQGPKLLIQFQNNGVVDDSQLPKDRFSAERLKGVDSTLKIQPAKLEDSAVYLCASSLAPHQPQHFGDGTRLSIL.

The CDR3 DNA is TGTGCCAGCTCAAGTTTCATGGAGGACGAGCAGTACTTC. Its translation: CASSSFMEDEQYF. The chain has TRBV18 and TRBJ2-7; TRBD2 might be the D (5 bases). Germline loops: CDR1 KGHSH, CDR2 LQKENI. The CDR3 contains 13 residues. Trimming shortened V by 5 bases and J by 5 bases, and 13 bases separated the two germline ends.

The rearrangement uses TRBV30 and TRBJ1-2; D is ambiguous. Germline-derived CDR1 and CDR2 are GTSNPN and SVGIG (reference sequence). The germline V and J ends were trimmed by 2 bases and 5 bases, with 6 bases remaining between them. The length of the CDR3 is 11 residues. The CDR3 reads CAWSRSYGYTF. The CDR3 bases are TGTGCCTGGAGTAGGAGTTATGGCTACACCTTC. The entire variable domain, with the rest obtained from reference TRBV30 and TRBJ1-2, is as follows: SQTIHQWPATLVQPVGSPLSLECTVEGTSNPNLYWYRQAAGRGLQLLFYSVGIGQISSEVPQNLSASRPQDRQFILSSKKLLLSDSGFYLCAWSRSYGYTFGSGTRLTVV.

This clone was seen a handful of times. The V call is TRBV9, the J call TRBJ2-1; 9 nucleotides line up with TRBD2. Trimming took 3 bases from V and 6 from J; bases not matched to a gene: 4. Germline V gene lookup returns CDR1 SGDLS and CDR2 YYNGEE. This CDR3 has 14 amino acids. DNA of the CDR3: TGTGCCAGCAGCGGGCTAGCGGGGTTCAATGAGCAGTTCTTC. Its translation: CASSGLAGFNEQFF.

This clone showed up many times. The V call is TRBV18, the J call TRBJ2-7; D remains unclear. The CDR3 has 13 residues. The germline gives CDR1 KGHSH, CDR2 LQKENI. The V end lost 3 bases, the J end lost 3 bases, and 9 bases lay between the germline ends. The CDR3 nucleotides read TGTGCCAGCTCACCCCCCCCAGGCTACGAGCAGTACTTC. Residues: CASSPPPGYEQYF.